This T cell receptor beta chain was sequenced for a study of blood T cell repertoires in COVID-19. The CDR3 has 15 amino acids. Trimming left V 7 bases short and J 4 bases short, with 17 bases between. Germline lookup yields CDR1 KGHDR and CDR2 SFDVKD. This table comes from immunoSEQ multiplex PCR, and its TCRdb copy is limited to in-frame clones, with some not included. The sample has around 200,000 clones, under 85% seen once. Enrolled during active infection, Seattle patients were then followed longitudinally. Material for sequencing was peripheral blood. V is TRBV24-1 and J is TRBJ2-3, with D possibly matching TRBD1 (6 bases). This sequence was found in a woman aged 25-40 years with COVID-19, enrolled during active disease. CDR3 region: CATSSRDTQADTQYF. The CDR3 DNA sequence: TGTGCCACCAGCTCCCGGGACACCCAAGCAGATACGCAGTATTTT.